The sequence of this T cell receptor beta chain was determined in a study of read filtering for tumor transcriptome and immune sequencing. This CDR3 has 12 amino acids. The germline V gene encodes CDR1 ENHRY and CDR2 SYGVKD. Trimming took 6 bases from V and 10 from J, leaving 16 bases between them. The library was built from around 380 ng RNA with molecular barcoded adaptors for alpha/delta and beta/gamma chains. TCRdb recomputed calls from the reads with MiXCR, one row per CDR3 protein. Counted here are tens of thousands of distinct CDR3 sequences, roughly 12% occurring once; the ten biggest clones make up roughly 14%. This clonotype was seen repeatedly, ten times or more.

The clonotype originates from a donor at least 40 years old with multiple myeloma. This chain connects TRBV10-3 to TRBJ2-7; tentative D call: TRBD2 (6 bases). The material sequenced was a population of CD138-negative cells sorted from bone marrow. The CDR3 region is CAIRPPGLRQYF. The CDR3 region has the DNA TGTGCCATCAGACCGCCGGGACTCCGACAGTACTTC.